Below, 26 T cell receptor beta chains from the same sample are listed, as sequenced in a study of T-cell reconstitution after alpha-beta-depleted transplantation in children. A library of TCRbeta sequences, prepared with unique molecular identifiers, was generated. TCRdb re-called the PCR reads with MiXCR, one entry per CDR3 protein. The sample carries approximately 50,000 distinct CDR3 sequences, less than 6% recorded once. The specimen comprised PBMCs, mostly from graft donor cells, sampled 60 days after TCRalphabeta/CD19-depleted stem cell transplant. These receptors were collected from a female patient younger than 10 who had a stem cell transplant for aplastic anemia, so the T cells may come from the graft donor.

In its sample, this clonotype was seen many times. V is TRBV20-1 and J is TRBJ2-7; no clear D. Germline V gives CDR1 DFQATT, CDR2 SNEGSKA (reference sequence). The CDR3 runs to 12 residues. Trimming took 6 bases from V and 7 from J, leaving 16 bases between them. Here the CDR3 reads CSASDQVGEQYF. CDR3 bases: TGCAGTGCGTCGGACCAGGTTGGAGAGCAGTACTTC.

The CDR3 bases are TGTGCCAGCAGTTTATGGGCGTACAATGAGCAGTTCTTC. It encodes CASSLWAYNEQFF. V gene TRBV28 combines with J gene TRBJ2-1; no reliable D call. V lost 0 bases and J lost 4, with 4 bases in between. This CDR3 spans 13 amino acids. Germline V lookup: CDR1 MDHEN, CDR2 SYDVKM. The variable domain in full, completed from reference TRBV28 and TRBJ2-1, reads DVKVTQSSRYLVKRTGEKVFLECVQDMDHENMFWYRQDPGLGLRLIYFSYDVKMKEKGDIPEGYSVSREKKERFSLILESASTNQTSMYLCASSLWAYNEQFFGPGTRLTVL.

Of note for this clonotype: The junction shows a germline mismatch at one end, possibly a read error. V usage is TRBV7-1 and J usage is TRBJ1-2; 8 nucleotides match TRBD1. TRBV7-1 is filed as an ORF, its function uncertain. The CDR3 runs to 15 residues. CDR3 sequence reads: CASSGQGQGLYGHTF. CDR3 coding DNA: TGTGCCAGCAGCGGACAAGGACAGGGCCTTTATGGCCACACCTTC.

This clonotype was counted ten times or more. The chain uses TRBV20-1 and TRBJ2-1; 10 positions agree with TRBD2. The CDR3 spans 16 residues. With 1 base clipped from V and 6 bases from J, the junction kept 9 bases outside the gene matches. CDR1 DFQATT and CDR2 SNEGSKA come from the germline V gene (reference sequence). In DNA, the CDR3 is TGCAGTGCTAGAGTGGCTAGCGGGAGTCGTGGCAATGAGCAGTTCTTC. It specifies CSARVASGSRGNEQFF.

This clonotype was observed many times. The rearrangement uses TRBV5-1 and TRBJ1-5; no firm D call. This CDR3 has 14 residues. Between the trimmed V and J ends, which lost 4 bases and 2 bases, there was a span of 10 bases. Germline V gene lookup returns CDR1 SGHRS and CDR2 YFSETQ. The CDR3 DNA is TGCGCCAGCAGCCCCGACAACGGCAATCAGCCCCAGCATTTT. This translates into CASSPDNGNQPQHF. The full variable domain, its missing parts supplied by reference TRBV5-1 and TRBJ1-5, is KAGVTQTPRYLIKTRGQQVTLSCSPISGHRSVSWYQQTPGQGLQFLFEYFSETQRNKGNFPGRFSGRQFSNSRSEMNVSTLELGDSALYLCASSPDNGNQPQHFGDGTRLSIL.

The table lists this clonotype with many counts. V usage is TRBV30 and J usage is TRBJ1-1; D gene uncertain. CDR1 is GTSNPN, CDR2 SVGIG, per germline (reference sequence). The germline V and J ends were trimmed by 4 bases and 3 bases, with 6 bases remaining between them. The CDR3 length is 11 residues. The CDR3 region is CAWNTYTEAFF. CDR3 sequence (DNA): TGTGCCTGGAATACCTACACTGAAGCTTTCTTT.

This clonotype was seen ten or more times. The chain carries TRBV29-1 and TRBJ2-5; D possibly matches TRBD1 or TRBD2 (7 bases each). Germline V gene data show CDR1 as SQVTM and CDR2 as ANQGSEA. V lost 6 bases and J lost 2, with 16 bases in between. The CDR3 totals 14 residues. CDR3 sequence (DNA): TGCAGCGTCGATACAGGGGAGGGTCAAGAGACCCAGTACTTC. This encodes CSVDTGEGQETQYF.

There are many counts of this clonotype. This chain connects TRBV9 to TRBJ2-7, with D uncertain. Germline V gene sequence: CDR1 SGDLS, CDR2 YYNGEE. The CDR3 length is 13 residues. Trimming removed 4 bases at V and 6 bases at J, with 14 bases between. CDR3 loop: CASSRTQVAEQYF. The CDR3 coding sequence is TGTGCCAGCAGCCGAACCCAGGTGGCCGAGCAGTACTTC.

This clonotype has a handful of counts. This chain uses TRBV6-2 or TRBV6-3 with TRBJ2-7, with TRBD1 matching 9 bases. Per germline, CDR1 MNHEY and CDR2 SVGEGT. This CDR3 is built from 15 residues. V shed 6 bases, J shed 5 bases, and the junction held 11 bases outside the gene matches. The CDR3 loop reads CASRPTGGALHEQYV. The CDR3 region has the DNA TGTGCCAGCAGACCAACAGGGGGCGCGCTCCACGAGCAGTACGTC.

This clonotype occurred many times. The J gene is TRBJ2-1, the V gene TRBV7-9; D uncertain. Germline CDR1 reads SEHNR; CDR2 reads FQNEAQ (reference sequence). The CDR3 contains 11 residues. V lost 4 bases to trimming and J lost 16 bases, with 14 bases between them. This CDR3 reads CASSSVQSSFF. The CDR3 DNA reads TGTGCCAGCAGCTCAGTACAGAGTTCTTTCTTC. The full variable domain, its missing parts supplied by reference TRBV7-9 and TRBJ2-1, is DTGVSQNPRHKITKRGQNVTFRCDPISEHNRLYWYRQTLGQGPEFLTYFQNEAQLEKSRLLSDRFSAERPKGSFSTLEIQRTEQGDSAMYLCASSSVQSSFFGPGTRLTVL.

At least ten counts were recorded for this clonotype. The genes are TRBV5-1 and TRBJ2-3; D unclear. The germline V gene encodes CDR1 SGHRS and CDR2 YFSETQ. This CDR3 comprises 14 residues. Trimming left V 0 bases short and J 2 bases short, with 7 bases between. The CDR3 spells CASSLELPTDTQYF. For the CDR3, the DNA is TGCGCCAGCAGCTTGGAGTTACCCACAGATACGCAGTATTTT.

This clonotype was counted only a few times. The chain is built from TRBV7-9 and TRBJ1-1; D is perhaps TRBD1 (5 bases). The CDR3 spans 15 residues. Germline-derived CDR1 and CDR2 are SEHNR and FQNEAQ (reference sequence). The ends were cut back, 5 bases at V and 1 base at J, with 14 bases in the middle. For the CDR3, the DNA is TGTGCCAGCAGCCCATATGACAGAAGGAACACTGAAGCTTTCTTT. Its protein is CASSPYDRRNTEAFF.

At least ten counts were recorded for this clonotype. The chain recombines TRBV20-1 with TRBJ1-1; D gene ambiguous. The CDR3 length is 12 residues. CDR1 is DFQATT, CDR2 SNEGSKA, per germline (reference sequence). Trimming cost V 1 base and J 4 bases, with 7 bases left between them. CDR3 residues: CSARALVTEAFF. The CDR3 nucleotides read TGCAGTGCTAGAGCTTTGGTCACTGAAGCTTTCTTT.

This clonotype showed up many times. J is TRBJ2-3 and V is TRBV7-3; either TRBD1 or TRBD2 may supply D (6 bases each). This CDR3 has 15 amino acids. Germline loops: CDR1 SGHTA, CDR2 FQGTGA. The V gene lost 4 bases and the J gene lost 0 bases, with 11 bases spanning the gap. The CDR3 coding sequence is TGTGCCAGCAGCTCGAGGGGGGATAGCACAGATACGCAGTATTTT. Amino acids: CASSSRGDSTDTQYF. The variable domain in full, with the rest retrieved from reference TRBV7-3 and TRBJ2-3, is GAGVSQTPSNKVTEKGKYVELRCDPISGHTALYWYRQSLGQGPEFLIYFQGTGAADDSGLPNDRFFAVRPEGSVSTLKIQRTERGDSAVYLCASSSRGDSTDTQYFGPGTRLTVL.

For this clonotype: Mismatch with germline at one junction end may stem from a read error. The CDR3 nucleotides read TGTGCCAGCAGTTTTTTGGCCACGCACTTC. Translation gives CASSFLATHF. The rearrangement links TRBV28 to TRBJ2-5; D call uncertain. The CDR3 has 10 residues. Germline CDR1 reads MDHEN; CDR2 reads SYDVKM.

This clonotype was seen ten or more times. This chain uses TRBV27 with TRBJ2-7; D not certain. This CDR3 has 16 residues. CDR1 MNHEY and CDR2 SMNVEV come from the germline V gene (reference sequence). Trimming pared 0 bases from V and 2 bases from J, leaving 14 bases between. In DNA, the CDR3 is TGTGCCAGCAGTTTATCGTTAGTAACAAAGACCTACGAGCAGTACTTC. Translation gives CASSLSLVTKTYEQYF.

Ten or more counts support this clonotype. The chain carries TRBV20-1 and TRBJ2-7, with D possibly called TRBD1 or TRBD2 (5 bases each). Germline CDR1 reads DFQATT; CDR2 reads SNEGSKA (reference sequence). The V and J ends lost 2 bases and 5 bases respectively, with 16 bases between them. The CDR3 length is 14 residues. CDR3: CSARQAGTYHEQYF. In DNA, the CDR3 is TGCAGTGCTAGACAGGCCGGGACGTACCACGAGCAGTACTTC.

Only a few counts were recorded for this clonotype. V usage is TRBV5-1 and J usage is TRBJ2-1, with 7 bases matching TRBD2. The CDR3 consists of 16 residues. The V gene's germline CDR1 is SGHRS and CDR2 YFSETQ. J lost 8 bases, V lost 2 bases, and 13 bases had no gene match. CDR3 nucleotides: TGCGCCAGCAGCTTTAAATCCGGGCGGGAGTTTGATGAGCAGTTCTTC. Protein: CASSFKSGREFDEQFF.

This clonotype was observed many times. V usage is TRBV28 and J usage is TRBJ2-7, with 11 bases aligning to TRBD1. Germline V lookup: CDR1 MDHEN, CDR2 SYDVKM. V lost 6 bases, J lost 2 bases, and 3 bases stayed unmatched. This CDR3 spans 14 amino acids. CDR3 residues: CASRDRGRPYEQYF. CDR3 DNA sequence: TGTGCCAGCAGGGACAGGGGGCGGCCCTACGAGCAGTACTTC.

In this sample, this clonotype turned up many times. This chain uses TRBV28 with TRBJ2-5; 7 positions agree with TRBD2. The CDR3 runs to 16 residues. J gave up 5 bases and V 2 bases, and 11 bases lay outside the gene matches. Germline V CDR1 and CDR2: MDHEN, SYDVKM. CDR3: CASSLRDPRGVETQYF. CDR3 DNA sequence: TGTGCCAGCAGTTTAAGGGACCCTCGGGGGGTTGAGACCCAGTACTTC.

This clonotype appeared many times. The genes are TRBV28 and TRBJ2-7; 9 bases are shared with TRBD1. Germline CDR1 reads MDHEN; CDR2 reads SYDVKM. Trimming at V came to 3 bases and at J to 6 bases, leaving 6 bases not matched to a gene. The CDR3 runs to 14 residues. CDR3 protein: CASSLGQGKSEQYF. The CDR3 bases are TGTGCCAGCAGTTTGGGACAGGGTAAGTCCGAGCAGTACTTC.

This clonotype was picked up many times. The V call is TRBV18, the J call TRBJ2-3; D perhaps matches TRBD1 (6 bases). The germline gives CDR1 KGHSH, CDR2 LQKENI. Trimming cost V 3 bases and J 6 bases, with 19 bases left between them. CDR3 size: 16 residues. CDR3 in amino acids: CASSPQGSQGSDTQYF. The CDR3 DNA follows: TGTGCCAGCTCACCCCAAGGGTCGCAGGGGTCCGATACGCAGTATTTT.

In its sample, this clonotype was seen many times. This chain's CDR3 is CASSLRGGIDTQYF. The CDR3 DNA sequence: TGTGCCAGCAGCTTGAGAGGGGGCATAGATACGCAGTATTTT. The genes are TRBV7-2 and TRBJ2-3; 7 bases map to TRBD1. V lost 3 bases and J lost 5; bases outside the gene matches: 5. From germline, CDR1 is SGHTA and CDR2 FQGNSA. There are 14 residues in the CDR3.

This clonotype showed up just a few times. The chain has TRBV20-1 and TRBJ2-5; TRBD1 or TRBD2 may be the D gene (6 bases each). The CDR3 length is 16 residues. Trimming cost V 0 bases and J 2 bases, with 16 bases left between them. CDR1 DFQATT and CDR2 SNEGSKA come from the germline V gene (reference sequence). The CDR3 coding sequence is TGCAGTGCTAGAGACCACCCCCGGGGGCCGCAAGAGACCCAGTACTTC. Amino acid sequence: CSARDHPRGPQETQYF.

This clonotype was found many times. The CDR3 loop is CASNRAQYF. The CDR3 DNA reads as TGTGCCAGCAACAGAGCCCAGTACTTC. The chain combines TRBV7-3 with TRBJ2-5, with D unclear. Trimming left V 7 bases short and J 9 bases short, with 6 bases between. CDR3 length: 9 residues. Germline-derived CDR1 and CDR2 are SGHTA and FQGTGA.

In this sample, this clonotype turned up many times. The genes are TRBV7-9 and TRBJ2-1, with unresolved D. CDR1 is SEHNR, CDR2 FQNEAQ, per germline (reference sequence). This CDR3 contains 16 residues. The V and J ends lost 0 bases and 5 bases respectively, with 14 bases between them. The CDR3 loop reads CASSLAGLNKHNEQFF. CDR3 nucleotide sequence: TGTGCCAGCAGCTTAGCCGGCTTAAATAAACACAATGAGCAGTTCTTC.